The 7 T cell receptor beta chains below come from one sample, sequenced in a study of CD8+CD57+ T cells in acquired aplastic anemia. Genomic DNA was employed as the template in profiling TCR beta VDJ and CDR3. TCRdb independently ran MiXCR on the reads; one entry per CDR3 protein. The repertoire holds roughly 300,000 distinct CDR3 sequences, with roughly 50% as singletons. Sequenced material: sorted CD4+, CD8+, or CD8+CD57+ T cells (not recorded which) from PBMCs. These receptors all stem from a human donor with severe aplastic anemia or a healthy control (not recorded which).

Points on this clonotype: At one boundary the junction diverges from the germline segment, which might be a read error. J is TRBJ2-7 and V is TRBV2; no firm D call. The CDR3 spans 15 residues. Germline assignment: CDR1 SNHLY and CDR2 FYNNEI. In nucleotides, the CDR3 is TGTGCCAGCAGTGGGTGGGGTAGTACGTCCTACGAGGAGTACTTC. This encodes CASSGWGSTSYEEYF. Drawing the rest from reference TRBV2 and TRBJ2-7, the complete variable domain is EPEVTQTPSHQVTQMGQEVILRCVPISNHLYFYWYRQILGQKVEFLVSFYNNEISEKSEIFDDQFSVERPDGSNFTLKIRSTKLEDSAMYFCASSGWGSTSYEEYFGPGTRLTVT.

V is TRBV24-1 and J is TRBJ2-3; D remains ambiguous. The CDR3 has 16 amino acids. The V end was cut by 4 bases, the J end by 3 bases, with 16 bases between. Germline CDR1 and CDR2: KGHDR and SFDVKD. The CDR3 loop is CATSDSNGGWTDTQYF. As DNA, the CDR3 is TGTGCCACCAGTGACTCTAACGGTGGGTGGACAGATACGCAGTATTTT.

The J gene is TRBJ1-1, the V gene TRBV19; D remains unclear. V was cut by 0 bases and J by 1 base, with 9 bases left in between. This CDR3 spans 15 amino acids. In germline, CDR1 is LNHDA, CDR2 SQIVND (reference sequence). CDR3 protein: CASSIDLWANTEAFF. CDR3 bases: TGTGCCAGTAGTATAGATCTCTGGGCGAACACTGAAGCTTTCTTT. Full variable domain (outside the CDR3, taken from reference TRBV19 and TRBJ1-1): DGGITQSPKYLFRKEGQNVTLSCEQNLNHDAMYWYRQDPGQGLRLIYYSQIVNDFQKGDIAEGYSVSREKKESFPLTVTSAQKNPTAFYLCASSIDLWANTEAFFGQGTRLTVV.

This chain joins TRBV6-5 and TRBJ2-7; 11 nucleotides line up with TRBD2. The CDR3 runs to 15 residues. The trim removed 4 bases at V and 6 bases at J, leaving 8 bases unmatched. Per germline, CDR1 MNHEY and CDR2 SVGAGI. In nucleotides, the CDR3 is TGTGCCAGCAGTTTCCGTAATAGCGGGAGGGCCGAGCAGTACTTC. As protein: CASSFRNSGRAEQYF.

The rearrangement uses TRBV19 and TRBJ2-7; TRBD1 matches at 12 bases. After removal of 6 bases from V and 6 bases from J, the junction contained 12 bases not matched to a gene. In germline, CDR1 is LNHDA, CDR2 SQIVND (reference sequence). This CDR3 has 16 amino acids. The CDR3 here is CASSSAWDRGRAEQYF. The CDR3 DNA follows: TGTGCCAGTAGCTCCGCCTGGGACAGGGGGCGGGCCGAGCAGTACTTC. Based on the CDR3 plus reference TRBV19 and TRBJ2-7, the full variable domain is DGGITQSPKYLFRKEGQNVTLSCEQNLNHDAMYWYRQDPGQGLRLIYYSQIVNDFQKGDIAEGYSVSREKKESFPLTVTSAQKNPTAFYLCASSSAWDRGRAEQYFGPGTRLTVT.

This clonotype was seen a single time. At one boundary the junction diverges from the germline segment, which might be a read error. The gene calls are TRBV7-6 and TRBJ2-2, with 9 bases identical to TRBD2. Germline V lookup: CDR1 SGHVS, CDR2 FNYEAQ. There are 12 residues in the CDR3. CDR3 sequence reads: CASSPGGGEAFF. Written as DNA, the CDR3 is TGTGCCAGCAGCCCAGGCGGGGGGGAAGCCTTCTTT. Drawing the rest from reference TRBV7-6 and TRBJ2-2, the complete variable domain is GAGVSQSPRYKVTKRGQDVALRCDPISGHVSLYWYRQALGQGPEFLTYFNYEAQQDKSGLPNDRFSAERPEGSISTLTIQRTEQRDSAMYRCASSPGGGEAFFGEGSRLTVL.

The J gene is TRBJ2-1, the V gene TRBV9, with D tentatively TRBD1 or TRBD2 (5 bases each). Per the germline V gene, CDR1 is SGDLS and CDR2 is YYNGEE. Trimming stripped 2 bases from V and 14 bases from J, with 14 bases between. The CDR3 runs to 12 residues. CDR3 amino acids: CASSVRDRWEFF. CDR3 coding DNA: TGTGCCAGCAGCGTCCGGGACCGTTGGGAGTTCTTC.